This T cell receptor (beta chain) was retrieved from a study of PD-L1 blockade in urothelial cancer. Across the whole study: Atezolizumab, begun by patients in the mid-2010s, was given at 1,200 mg intravenously every 3 weeks. Bladder-origin urothelial cancer in males described about 90% of the roughly 30 patients.

The CDR3 runs 14 residues. Germline loops: CDR1 KGHSH, CDR2 LQKENI. Germline trimming cut 6 bases from V and 5 bases from J; bases unmatched to any gene: 7. Produced via immunoSEQ multiplex PCR; TCRdb's table is partial and in-frame only. Of more than 75,000 clones in the sample, over 90% were seen once. This specimen consisted of PBMCs, obtained around atezolizumab (anti-PD-L1) treatment. This chain uses TRBV18 with TRBJ2-7; 10 nucleotides line up with TRBD1. This receptor was identified in a man aged 60-69 years with urothelial cancer. CDR3 amino acids: CASSADRGRNEQYF. In nucleotides, the CDR3 is TGTGCCAGCTCCGCAGACAGGGGGCGGAACGAGCAGTACTTC.